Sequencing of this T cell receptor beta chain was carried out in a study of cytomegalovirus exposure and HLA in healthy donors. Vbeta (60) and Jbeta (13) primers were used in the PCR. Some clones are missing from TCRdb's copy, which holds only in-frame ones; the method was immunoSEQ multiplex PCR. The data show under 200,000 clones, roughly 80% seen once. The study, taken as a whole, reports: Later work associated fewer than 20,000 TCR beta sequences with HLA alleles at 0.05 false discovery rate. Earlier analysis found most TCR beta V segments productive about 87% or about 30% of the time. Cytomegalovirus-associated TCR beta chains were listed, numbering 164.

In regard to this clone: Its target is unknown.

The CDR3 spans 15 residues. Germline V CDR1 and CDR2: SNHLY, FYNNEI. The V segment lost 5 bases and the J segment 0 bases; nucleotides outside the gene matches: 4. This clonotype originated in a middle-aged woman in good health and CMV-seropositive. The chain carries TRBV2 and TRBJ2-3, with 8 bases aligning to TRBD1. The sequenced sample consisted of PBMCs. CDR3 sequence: CASSRQGSSTDTQYF. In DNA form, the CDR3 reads TGTGCCAGCAGTCGACAGGGGTCTAGCACAGATACGCAGTATTTT.